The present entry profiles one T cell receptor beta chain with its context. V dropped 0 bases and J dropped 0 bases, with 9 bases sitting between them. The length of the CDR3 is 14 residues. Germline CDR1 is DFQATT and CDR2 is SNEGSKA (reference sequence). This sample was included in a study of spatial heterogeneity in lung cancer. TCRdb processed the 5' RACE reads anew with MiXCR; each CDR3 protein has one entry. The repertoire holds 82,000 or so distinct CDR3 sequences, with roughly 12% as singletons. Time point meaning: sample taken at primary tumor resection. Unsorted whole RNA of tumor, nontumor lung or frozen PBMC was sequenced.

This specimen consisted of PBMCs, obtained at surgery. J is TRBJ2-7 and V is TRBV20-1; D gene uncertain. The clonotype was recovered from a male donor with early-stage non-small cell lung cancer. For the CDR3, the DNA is TGCAGTGCTAGAGATGGCAGAGGCTCCTACGAGCAGTACTTC. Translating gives CSARDGRGSYEQYF.